A single T cell receptor (beta chain) is shown here with its context. The antigen this receptor binds is unknown. Base-call qualities are not available, and no considerably larger clone is one nucleotide away. TCR beta CDR3 regions were amplified from genomic DNA by bias-controlled multiplex PCR with the immunoSEQ v3 hsTCRB kit. An Illumina NextSeq 500 was used to sequence the TCR libraries, reaching approximately 2 million read pairs at survey level or roughly 5-6.5 million at deep level. The source study handled its data this way. V, D and J genes were assigned, non-productive sequences were removed, and clonality was reported by immunoSEQ Analyzer software. Repertoires were compared by productive Simpson clonality and by the Morisita overlap index of productive TRB rearrangements between infused TIL and blood. Absolute clonotype counts in blood were estimated by multiplying the lymphocyte count by the CD3+ fraction and by the productive frequency of the clone. TCRdb retrieved this table from immuneACCESS and kept in-frame rearrangements only. Not all clones are present; in checked studies, unresolved V genes account for under half, and no reason is known for the remainder. For V, J and clone size, that table is used; D and trimming come from the DNA. Here the sample has 57,000 or so clones; around 86% occur a single time. Around 2.6% of the sample goes to the ten largest clones.

The sample originates from a study of TIL therapy for anti-PD-1-resistant metastatic lung cancer (dated by TCRdb to the early 2020s). For the study in its entirety: Before any PD-1/PD-L1 blockade was given, tumors were harvested, nivolumab was then administered, and patients who progressed went on to receive lymphodepletion, an infusion of expanded TIL, and IL-2. A median age of approximately 50 years (range about 35-80) and a median tumor PD-L1 proportion score of approximately 6% were recorded among enrolled patients. Most of the cohort had lung adenocarcinoma, including a handful of EGFR-mutant tumors and two ALK-rearranged tumors, and half of the patients were either current or former smokers. A median non-synonymous tumor mutation burden of around 1.4 mutations per megabase was determined across the cohort by whole-exome sequencing. Tumor and peripheral blood T cell receptor beta sequencing was used to track clonotypes across tumor, expanded TIL product and serial blood samples. Results the study describes overall, beyond this receptor: The study protocol defined all tumor marker inferences as exploratory. Generalizability was limited because the cohort was highly selected, with more treatment-naive, never-smoker and oncogene-addicted patients included than is typical. The baseline peripheral repertoire was partially replaced by infused TIL clonotypes, which then decayed over months, and no apparent association between persistence and response was found.

The germline ends are 11 bases apart after V is trimmed by 8 bases and J by 4 bases. The CDR1 and CDR2 encoded by the germline V gene are MDHEN and SYDVKM. The CDR3, from cysteine to phenylalanine, totals 12 residues. Only the CDR3 DNA stays, 36 bases, in frame from base 1. Interpreted using the paper, the time point label stands for: pre-treatment sample, taken before nivolumab and TIL therapy. Between late 2017 and 2020, a dual-center phase I trial enrolled adults who had stage 4 NSCLC. Samples were obtained from a single-arm, open-label phase I trial in which tumor-infiltrating lymphocyte therapy with nivolumab was evaluated in advanced non-small cell lung cancer. Blood mononuclear cells from EDTA tubes were isolated by Ficoll gradient, snap-frozen as pellets, and DNA was extracted with a Qiagen mini-prep kit.

Rearrangement joined TRBV28 to TRBJ1-2, with a tentative D gene TRBD1 over 5 matching bases. This specimen consisted of blood, obtained at baseline. This sequence originates from a person between 30 and 79 years old with non-small cell lung cancer. In nucleotides, the sequence is TGTGCCAGCGGTCAACAGGCCTATGGCTACACCTTC. This is translated as CASGQQAYGYTF.